The rows below give T cell receptor beta chains drawn from one sample of a study of T cell responses to AZD1222 COVID-19 vaccine. The table came from immunoSEQ multiplex PCR; TCRdb's copy has only in-frame clones and leaves some out. The sample holds 180,000 or so clones, roughly 92% seen once. Sequenced material: peripheral blood, taken on day 0 of AZD1222 vaccination. These receptors all stem from an adult in good health. Both conserved end residues are part of each CDR3. A D gene is named only where the DNA matches it firmly.

V gene	D gene	CDR3 protein
TRBV9	TRBD1	CASSLGQGASYEQYF
TRBV18	TRBD1	CASSPGQDRKAEAFF
TRBV5-1	TRBD2	CASSLEQTSGKNEQFF
TRBV5-4	TRBD2	CASSLPLAGGLSGDTQYF
TRBV7-3	.	CASSLGKSDTQYF
TRBV6-5	.	CASGKETQYF
TRBV11-2	.	CASSFLDRNTEAFF
TRBV5-5	.	CASSLGQVYGYTF
TRBV11-2	.	CASSSVQGHGNQPQHF
TRBV30	.	CALQGGRPNTEAFF
TRBV3-1/TRBV3-2	.	CASSQDWEGAGYTF
TRBV5-1	.	CASSGRTENTEAFF
TRBV19	TRBD2	CASSTSGGYEQYF
TRBV27	.	CAAKAGRHSYEQYF
TRBV3-1/TRBV3-2	.	CASSTFYEQYF
TRBV28	TRBD1	CASSFGQGSDTIYF
TRBV5-8	.	CASSLVGSGPTDTQYF
TRBV6-4	TRBD1	CASSETGGNQPQHF
TRBV24-1	.	CATSPGGTGDYNEQFF
TRBV19	.	CASSNGRGLPYEKLFF
TRBV6-5	.	CASNGNNEQFF
TRBV6-1	.	CASSDEGWYGKTEAFF
TRBV6-5	.	CASTTAYLGQETQYF
TRBV30	.	CAWRRDGTQYF
TRBV9	.	CASSVDRPVSGYTF
TRBV24-1	.	CATSDLQIEGNEQFF
TRBV28	.	CASSFRGSVTEAFF
TRBV5-1	TRBD1	CASSITGTAGYTF
TRBV4-1	.	CASSPSTSTDTQYF
TRBV19	.	CASRDTYNEKLFF
TRBV18	.	CASSRSGPNTEAFF
TRBV27	TRBD2	CASSISSSGSGNEQYF
TRBV11-2	.	CASSPQGPSGYGYTF
TRBV18	.	CASSPSGLGNSPLHF
TRBV4-1	TRBD1	CASSPGYRDREFYGYTF
TRBV5-8	.	CASSLVGGNTIYF
TRBV11-2	.	CASSGSYEQYF
TRBV28	.	CASRDLMNTEAFF
TRBV19	TRBD1	CASSSGTVNEQFF
TRBV19	.	CASSRQNNEKLFF
TRBV7-2	TRBD2	CASSPRGGRTNEQFF
TRBV6-5	.	CASTQGRNTEAFF
TRBV19	.	CASTYKPSGGRNEKLFF
TRBV14	TRBD2	CASSSRLAGEHEQYF
TRBV11-2	.	CASSTPGEANYGYTF
TRBV7-9	.	CASSGQAEKLFF
TRBV19	.	CASSPRRNEQFF
TRBV28	TRBD1	CASSLGTGESENQPQHF
TRBV6-5	TRBD2	CASSSNSGRDEQFF
TRBV19	.	CASSIRDRPGNTIYF
TRBV4-2	TRBD1	CASSPTNRGPNQPQHF
TRBV28	.	CASRGAGNTIYF
TRBV3-1/TRBV3-2	.	CASSFPETSEQFF
TRBV5-1	TRBD2	CASSLRLAGYNEQFF
TRBV18	TRBD1	CASTRGQGRNTEAFF
TRBV27	.	CASSGASDTLNQPQHF
TRBV20-1	.	CSASNRGRVRNQPQHF
TRBV2	.	CATIAGGYGYTF
TRBV4-1	.	CASSQEFHEQFF
TRBV28	.	CASSSPDRQSQHF